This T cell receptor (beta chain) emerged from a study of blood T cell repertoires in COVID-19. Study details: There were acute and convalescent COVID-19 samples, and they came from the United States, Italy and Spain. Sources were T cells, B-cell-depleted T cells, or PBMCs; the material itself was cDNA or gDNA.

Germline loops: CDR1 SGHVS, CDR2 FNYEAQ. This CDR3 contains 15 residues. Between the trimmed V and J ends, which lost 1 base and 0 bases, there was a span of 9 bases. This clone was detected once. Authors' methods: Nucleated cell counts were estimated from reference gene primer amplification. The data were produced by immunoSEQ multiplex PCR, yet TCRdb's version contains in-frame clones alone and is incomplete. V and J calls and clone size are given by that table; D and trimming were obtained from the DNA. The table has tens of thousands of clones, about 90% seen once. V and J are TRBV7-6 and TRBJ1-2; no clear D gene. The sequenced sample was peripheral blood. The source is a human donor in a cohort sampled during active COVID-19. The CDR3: CASSLGPTANYGYTF. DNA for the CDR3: TGTGCCAGCAGCTTAGGACCTACAGCTAACTATGGCTACACCTTC.